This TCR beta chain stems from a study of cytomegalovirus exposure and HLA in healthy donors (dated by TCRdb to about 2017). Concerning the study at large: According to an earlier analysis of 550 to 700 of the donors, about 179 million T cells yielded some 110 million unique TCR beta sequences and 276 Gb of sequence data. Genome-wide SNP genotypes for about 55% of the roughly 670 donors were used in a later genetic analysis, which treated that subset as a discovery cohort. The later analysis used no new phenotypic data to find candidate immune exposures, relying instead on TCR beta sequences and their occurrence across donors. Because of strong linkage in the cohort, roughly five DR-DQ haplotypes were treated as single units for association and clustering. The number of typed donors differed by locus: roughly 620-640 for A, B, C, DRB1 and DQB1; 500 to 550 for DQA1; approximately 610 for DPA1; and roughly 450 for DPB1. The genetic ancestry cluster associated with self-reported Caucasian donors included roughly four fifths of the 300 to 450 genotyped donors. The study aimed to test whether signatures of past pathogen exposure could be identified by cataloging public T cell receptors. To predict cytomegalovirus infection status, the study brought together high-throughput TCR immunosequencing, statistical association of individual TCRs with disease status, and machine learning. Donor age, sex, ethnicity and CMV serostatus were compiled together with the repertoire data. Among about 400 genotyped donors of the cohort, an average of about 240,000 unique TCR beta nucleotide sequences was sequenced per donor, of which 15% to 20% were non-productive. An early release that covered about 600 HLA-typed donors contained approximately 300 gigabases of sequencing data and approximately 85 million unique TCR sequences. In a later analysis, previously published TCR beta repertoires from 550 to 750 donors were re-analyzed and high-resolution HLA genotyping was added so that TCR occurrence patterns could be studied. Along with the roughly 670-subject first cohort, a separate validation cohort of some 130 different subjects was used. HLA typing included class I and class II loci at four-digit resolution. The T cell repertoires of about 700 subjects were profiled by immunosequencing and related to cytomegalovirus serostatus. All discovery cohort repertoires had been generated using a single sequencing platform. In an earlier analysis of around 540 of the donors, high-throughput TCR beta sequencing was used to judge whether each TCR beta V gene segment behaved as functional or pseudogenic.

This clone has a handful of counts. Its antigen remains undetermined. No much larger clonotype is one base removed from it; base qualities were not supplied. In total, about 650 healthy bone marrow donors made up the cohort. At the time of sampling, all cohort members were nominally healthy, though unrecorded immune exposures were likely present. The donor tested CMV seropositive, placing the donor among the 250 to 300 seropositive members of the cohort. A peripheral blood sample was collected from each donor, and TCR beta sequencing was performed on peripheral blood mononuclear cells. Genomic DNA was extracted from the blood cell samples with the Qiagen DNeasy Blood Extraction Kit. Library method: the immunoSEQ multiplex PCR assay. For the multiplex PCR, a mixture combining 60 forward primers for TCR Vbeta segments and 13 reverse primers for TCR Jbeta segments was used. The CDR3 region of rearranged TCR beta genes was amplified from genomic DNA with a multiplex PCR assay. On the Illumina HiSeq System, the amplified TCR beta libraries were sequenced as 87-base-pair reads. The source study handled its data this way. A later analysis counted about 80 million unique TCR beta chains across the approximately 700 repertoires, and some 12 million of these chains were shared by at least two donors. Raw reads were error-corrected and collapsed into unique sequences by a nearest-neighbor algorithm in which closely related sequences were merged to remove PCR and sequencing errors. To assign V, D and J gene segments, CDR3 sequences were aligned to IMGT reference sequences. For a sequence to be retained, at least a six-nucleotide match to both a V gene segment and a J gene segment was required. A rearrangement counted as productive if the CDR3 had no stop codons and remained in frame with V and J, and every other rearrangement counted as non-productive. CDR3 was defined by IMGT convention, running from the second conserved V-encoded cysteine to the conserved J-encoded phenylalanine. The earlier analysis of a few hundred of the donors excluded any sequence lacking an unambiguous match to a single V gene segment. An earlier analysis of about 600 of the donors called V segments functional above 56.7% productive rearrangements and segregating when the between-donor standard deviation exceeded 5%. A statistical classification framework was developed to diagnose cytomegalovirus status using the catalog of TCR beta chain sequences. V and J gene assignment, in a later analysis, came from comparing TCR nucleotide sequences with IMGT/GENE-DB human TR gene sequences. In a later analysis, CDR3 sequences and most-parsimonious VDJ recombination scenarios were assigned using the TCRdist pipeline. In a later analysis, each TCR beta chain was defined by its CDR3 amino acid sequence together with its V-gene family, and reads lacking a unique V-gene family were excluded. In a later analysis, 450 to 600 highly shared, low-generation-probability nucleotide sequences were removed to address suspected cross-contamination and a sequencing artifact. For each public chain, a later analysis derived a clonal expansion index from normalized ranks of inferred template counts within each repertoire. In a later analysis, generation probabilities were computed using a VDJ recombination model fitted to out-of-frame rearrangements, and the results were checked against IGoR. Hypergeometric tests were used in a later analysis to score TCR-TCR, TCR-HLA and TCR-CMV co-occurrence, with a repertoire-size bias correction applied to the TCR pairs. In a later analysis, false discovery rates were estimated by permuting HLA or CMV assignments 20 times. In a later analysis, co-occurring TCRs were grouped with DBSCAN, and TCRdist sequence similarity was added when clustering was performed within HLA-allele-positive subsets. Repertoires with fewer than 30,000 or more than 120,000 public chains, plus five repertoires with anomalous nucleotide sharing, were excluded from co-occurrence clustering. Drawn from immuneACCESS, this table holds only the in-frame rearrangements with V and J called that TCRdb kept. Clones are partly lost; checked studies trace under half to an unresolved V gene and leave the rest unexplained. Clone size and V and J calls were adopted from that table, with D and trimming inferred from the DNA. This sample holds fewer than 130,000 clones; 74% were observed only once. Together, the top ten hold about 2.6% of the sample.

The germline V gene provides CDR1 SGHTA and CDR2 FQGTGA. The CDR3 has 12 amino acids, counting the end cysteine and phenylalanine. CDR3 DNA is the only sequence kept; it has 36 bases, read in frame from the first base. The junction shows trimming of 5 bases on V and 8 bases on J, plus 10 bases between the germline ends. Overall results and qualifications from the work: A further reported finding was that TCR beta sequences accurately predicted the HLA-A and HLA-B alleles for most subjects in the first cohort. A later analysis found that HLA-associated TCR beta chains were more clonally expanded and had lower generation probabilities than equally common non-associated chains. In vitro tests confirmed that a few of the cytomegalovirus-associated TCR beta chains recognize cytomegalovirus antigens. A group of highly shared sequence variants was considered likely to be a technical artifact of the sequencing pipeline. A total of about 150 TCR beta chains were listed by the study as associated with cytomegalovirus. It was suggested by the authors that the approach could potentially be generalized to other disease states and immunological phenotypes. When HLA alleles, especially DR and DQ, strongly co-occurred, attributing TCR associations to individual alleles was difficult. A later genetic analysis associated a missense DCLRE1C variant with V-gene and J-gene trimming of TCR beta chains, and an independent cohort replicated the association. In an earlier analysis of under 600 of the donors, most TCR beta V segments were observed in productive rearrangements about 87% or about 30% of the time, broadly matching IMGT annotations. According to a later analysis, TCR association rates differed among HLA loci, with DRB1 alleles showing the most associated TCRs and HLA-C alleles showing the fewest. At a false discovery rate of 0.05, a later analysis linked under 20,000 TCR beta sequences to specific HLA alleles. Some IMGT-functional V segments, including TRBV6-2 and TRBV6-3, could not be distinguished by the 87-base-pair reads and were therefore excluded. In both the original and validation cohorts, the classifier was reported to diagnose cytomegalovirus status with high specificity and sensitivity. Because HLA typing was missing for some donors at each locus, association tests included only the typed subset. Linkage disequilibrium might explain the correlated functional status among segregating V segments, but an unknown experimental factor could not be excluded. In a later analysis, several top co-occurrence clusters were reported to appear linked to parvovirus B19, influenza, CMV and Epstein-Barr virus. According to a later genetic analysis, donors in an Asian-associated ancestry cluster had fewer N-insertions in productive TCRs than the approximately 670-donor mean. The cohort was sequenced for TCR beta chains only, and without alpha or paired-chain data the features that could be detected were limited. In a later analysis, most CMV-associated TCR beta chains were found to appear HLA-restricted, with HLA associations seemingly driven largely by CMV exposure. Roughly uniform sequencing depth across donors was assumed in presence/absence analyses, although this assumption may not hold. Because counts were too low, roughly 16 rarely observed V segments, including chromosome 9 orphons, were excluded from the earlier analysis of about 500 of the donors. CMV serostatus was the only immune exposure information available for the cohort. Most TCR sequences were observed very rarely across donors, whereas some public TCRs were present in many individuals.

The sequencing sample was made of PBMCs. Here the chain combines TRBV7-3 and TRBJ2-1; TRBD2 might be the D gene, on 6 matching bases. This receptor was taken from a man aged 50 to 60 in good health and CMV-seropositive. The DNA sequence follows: TGTGCCAGCAGCCGGGGGTCGGATGAGCAGTTCTTC. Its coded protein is CASSRGSDEQFF. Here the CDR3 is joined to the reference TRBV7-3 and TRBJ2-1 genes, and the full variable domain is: GAGVSQTPSNKVTEKGKYVELRCDPISGHTALYWYRQSLGQGPEFLIYFQGTGAADDSGLPNDRFFAVRPEGSVSTLKIQRTERGDSAVYLCASSRGSDEQFFGPGTRLTVL.